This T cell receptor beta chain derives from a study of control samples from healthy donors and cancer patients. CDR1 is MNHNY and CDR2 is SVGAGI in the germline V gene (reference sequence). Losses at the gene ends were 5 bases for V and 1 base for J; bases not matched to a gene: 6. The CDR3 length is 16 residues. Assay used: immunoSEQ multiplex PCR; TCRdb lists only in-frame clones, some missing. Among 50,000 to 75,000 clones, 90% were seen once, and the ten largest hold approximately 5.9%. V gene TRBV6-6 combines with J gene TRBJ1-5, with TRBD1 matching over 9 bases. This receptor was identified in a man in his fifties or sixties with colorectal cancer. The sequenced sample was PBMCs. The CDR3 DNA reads TGTGCCAGCAGTCGCCGGGACAGGGAAAGCAATCAGCCCCAGCATTTT. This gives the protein CASSRRDRESNQPQHF.